Listed below are T cell receptor beta chains from one sample, sequenced in a study of shared clonotypes between healthy human individuals. The repertoire was sequenced with immunoSEQ multiplex PCR; TCRdb's copy has only in-frame clones and lacks some. The table shows a few hundred thousand clones, with around 96% occurring only once. Sequenced sample: memory CD8+ T cells sorted from blood. These receptors originate from a man younger than 45 in good health. Each CDR3 is given with its conserved first and last residue. D genes are given only for firm matches. Size is omitted from some rows. Given values are once, few, many or a class for expanded clones.

>NA|TRBJ2-7|TRBV6-1|NA
TGTGCCAGCAGTGATCGCCTCTACGAGCAGTACTTC
CASSDRLYEQYF
>NA|TRBJ2-1|TRBV11-3|TRBD1
TGTGCCAGCAGCTTATTCGGGACAGCTTTTATCTCCTACAATGAGCAGTTCTTC
CASSLFGTAFISYNEQFF
>NA|TRBJ2-1|TRBV5-4|NA
TGTGCCAGCAGCTTGGCCACCATCAATGAGCAGTTCTTC
CASSLATINEQFF
>NA|TRBJ2-1|TRBV28|NA
TGTGCCAGCATGTCTCCACCATACTACAATGAGCAGTTCTTC
CASMSPPYYNEQFF
>NA|TRBJ2-7|TRBV5-5|NA
TGTGCCAGCAGCTTGGCCAGGGGGGGATACGAGCAGTACTTC
CASSLARGGYEQYF
>NA|TRBJ1-5|TRBV19|NA
TGTGCCAGTAGTGCTTCCCAAACCAATCAGCCCCAGCATTTT
CASSASQTNQPQHF
>NA|TRBJ2-1|TRBV7-9|TRBD2
TGTGCCAGCAGCTTATCACCCCGACTAGCGAGGGACAATGAGCAGTTCTTC
CASSLSPRLARDNEQFF
>NA|TRBJ1-1|TRBV30|TRBD1
TGTGCCTGGAGTATTTCACCAGGGGGTCGGACTGAAGCTTTCTTT
CAWSISPGGRTEAFF
>NA|TRBJ2-1|TRBV5-1|NA
TGCGCCAGCAGCTTGGGGGCCCAATACTTTAGCTCCTACAATGAGCAGTTCTTC
CASSLGAQYFSSYNEQFF
>NA|TRBJ2-7|TRBV5-1|NA
TGCGCCAGCAGCGAGAACCCCGGAATCTACGAGCAGTACTTC
CASSENPGIYEQYF
>NA|TRBJ2-7|TRBV7-3|TRBD1
TGTGCCAGCAGCTTAACCGGGACAGGGTCCTACGAGCAGTACTTC
CASSLTGTGSYEQYF
>NA|TRBJ1-2|TRBV7-3|NA
TGTGCCAGCAGCCCCGAAGGCGGCCGCATCGACGGCTACACCTTC
CASSPEGGRIDGYTF
>NA|TRBJ2-7|TRBV29-1|TRBD1
TGCAGCGTTACCGGGATCGACAGGGCCCCATTCGAGCAGTACTTC
CSVTGIDRAPFEQYF
>NA|TRBJ1-4|TRBV27|NA
TGTGCCAGCAGGACTCTATCCGCAACTAATGAAAAACTGTTTTTT
CASRTLSATNEKLFF
>NA|TRBJ2-1|TRBV30|NA
TGTGCCTGGATCGAGAGCCCCTCCTACAATGAGCAGTTCTTC
CAWIESPSYNEQFF
>NA|TRBJ1-1|TRBV6-6|NA
TGTGCCAGCAGGGGGGAGGCAGACGGGAAAGCTTTCTTT
CASRGEADGKAFF
>NA|TRBJ1-1|TRBV29-1|NA
TGCAGCGTTGGGGGACAAATGAACACTGAAGCTTTCTTT
CSVGGQMNTEAFF
>NA|TRBJ2-7|TRBV6-1|NA
TGTGCCAGCAGTGTTAGCTTCTACGAGCAGTACTTC
CASSVSFYEQYF
>NA|TRBJ2-2|TRBV6-6|TRBD2
TGTGCCAGCAGTTACCTTAGCGGGAAAGTCGGGGAGCTGTTTTTT
CASSYLSGKVGELFF
>NA|TRBJ1-1|TRBV27|NA
TGTGCCAGCAGGGGATCAGCCGTGGCTGAAGCTTTCTTT
CASRGSAVAEAFF
>NA|TRBJ2-5|TRBV18|NA
TGTGCCAGCTCACCACCAGTTTCTAAAGAGACCCAGTACTTC
CASSPPVSKETQYF
>once|TRBJ2-7|TRBV6-5|TRBD1
TGTGCCAGCAGCGACGACAGGGGGTACGAGCAGTACTTC
CASSDDRGYEQYF
>once|TRBJ1-2|TRBV6-4|NA
TGTGCCAGCGGTAAAACACAGGGATCTCTAACCTATGGCTACACCTTC
CASGKTQGSLTYGYTF
>once|TRBJ1-3|TRBV27|NA
TGTGCCAGCAGTCGACGGGGGGACGCCGCGGGAAACACCATATATTTT
CASSRRGDAAGNTIYF
>NA|TRBJ2-2|TRBV10-3|NA
TGTGCCATCAGTCAGGGCGCGAACACCGGGGAGCTGTTTTTT
CAISQGANTGELFF
>NA|TRBJ2-2|TRBV10-3|TRBD1
TGTGCCACCCAAGAGACAGGGGGAACCGGGGAGCTGTTTTTT
CATQETGGTGELFF
>NA|TRBJ1-2|TRBV19|TRBD1
TGTGCCAGTAGTATTCCTGACAGGGGCTATGGCTACACCTTC
CASSIPDRGYGYTF
>NA|TRBJ2-3|TRBV13|NA
TGTGCCAGCAGCTCTCGGACTCCTAATACGCAGTATTTT
CASSSRTPNTQYF
>NA|TRBJ2-7|TRBV6-6|TRBD1
TGTGCCAGCAGTTACCTGACAGGGTACGAGCAGTACTTC
CASSYLTGYEQYF
>NA|TRBJ2-5|TRBV28|TRBD2
TGTGCCAGCAGTTTAGCGGGAGGCCCAGGGACCCAGTACTTC
CASSLAGGPGTQYF
>NA|TRBJ1-2|TRBV5-4|NA
TGTGCCAGCAGCCCGGAGATTAACCTCTCTAACTATGGCTACACCTTC
CASSPEINLSNYGYTF
>NA|TRBJ2-7|TRBV18|TRBD1
TGTGCCAGCTCGGCCGGGACAGGCTCCTACGAGCAGTACTTC
CASSAGTGSYEQYF